A single sample gave rise to the 6 T cell receptor beta chains below, sequenced in a study of CD8 T cells in Susac syndrome. RNA totalling roughly 0.45 to 1 ug underwent reverse transcription with random hexamers. TCRdb used MiXCR to reprocess the immunoSEQ multiplex PCR reads, holding one entry per CDR3 protein. This table has about 210,000 distinct CDR3 sequences, about 94% appearing once. The specimen sequenced was CD4+ T cells from PBMCs. The receptors come from a human donor with Susac syndrome.

The rearrangement links TRBV18 to TRBJ1-1; D is possibly TRBD1 (5 bases). V was pared by 3 bases and J by 0 bases, with 8 bases between. Germline lookup yields CDR1 KGHSH and CDR2 LQKENI. This CDR3 contains 14 residues. The CDR3 nucleotides are TGTGCCAGCTCACCGGAGGGGTTGAACACTGAAGCTTTCTTT. Amino acids: CASSPEGLNTEAFF.

This chain uses TRBV12-3 or TRBV12-4 with TRBJ2-3; 9 nucleotides match TRBD2. With V trimmed by 1 base and J by 5 bases, 7 bases remained unmatched. The CDR3 spans 16 residues. CDR3: CASSLGAGGPGDTQYF. Written as DNA, the CDR3 is TGTGCCAGCAGTTTAGGGGCGGGGGGGCCCGGAGATACGCAGTATTTT.

J is TRBJ2-7 and V is TRBV6-5, with D tentatively TRBD1 (6 bases). V was trimmed by 5 bases and J by 0 bases, leaving 14 bases between them. CDR1 is MNHEY and CDR2 is SVGAGI in the germline V gene. This CDR3 is built from 15 residues. The CDR3 loop is CASSLTGTISYEQYF. DNA of the CDR3: TGTGCCAGCAGTCTCACCGGGACAATCTCCTACGAGCAGTACTTC.

The genes are TRBV12-5 and TRBJ1-5; TRBD1 matches 9 bases. V gave up 6 bases and J gave up 1 base; unmatched junction bases: 7. The CDR3 loop spans 16 amino acids. The germline V gene encodes CDR1 LGHNT and CDR2 FRNRAP. The CDR3 spells CASGRGTGRSNQPQHF. DNA of the CDR3: TGTGCTAGTGGCCGCGGGACAGGGAGGAGCAATCAGCCCCAGCATTTT.

The V and J genes are TRBV7-9 and TRBJ2-3; D gene ambiguous. Germline loops: CDR1 SEHNR, CDR2 FQNEAQ (reference sequence). The CDR3 covers 15 residues. V lost 6 bases to trimming and J lost 1 base, with 14 bases between them. Here the CDR3 DNA reads TGTGCCAGCAGACGACTTACACAGCGCACAGATACGCAGTATTTT. Its protein is CASRRLTQRTDTQYF.

The rearrangement uses TRBV5-1 and TRBJ2-7; 9 bases agree with TRBD1. The CDR3 totals 13 residues. The germline V gene has CDR1 SGHRS and CDR2 YFSETQ. After removal of 1 base from V and 6 bases from J, the junction contained 2 bases not matched to a gene. CDR3 residues: CASSLTGGAEQYF. The CDR3, as DNA: TGCGCCAGCAGCTTGACAGGGGGCGCCGAGCAGTACTTC.